Given below is one T cell receptor beta chain in context. Its antigen is unidentified. These data belong to a study of T cell responses to AZD1222 COVID-19 vaccine. Study results and caveats: Baseline serology detected seropositivity in only 6 or 7 AZD1222 recipients.

This CDR3 comprises 19 residues. Trimming cost V 0 bases and J 3 bases, with 21 bases left between them. Germline assignment: CDR1 LGHNA and CDR2 YNFKEQ. Clones were read by immunoSEQ multiplex PCR, and TCRdb kept only the in-frame ones, dropping some. Among fewer than 130,000 clones, roughly 85% were seen once, and the ten largest hold roughly 2.5%. The rearrangement uses TRBV4-2 and TRBJ1-5; weak D call: TRBD1 (6 bases). The source was peripheral blood, collected 28 days after the second AZD1222 dose. The clonotype originates from an adult who received the AZD1222 COVID-19 vaccine. The CDR3 region has the DNA TGTGCCAGCAGCCAAGAAATCACACTACCAGGGGTTGACAATCAGCCCCAGCATTTT. It translates to CASSQEITLPGVDNQPQHF.